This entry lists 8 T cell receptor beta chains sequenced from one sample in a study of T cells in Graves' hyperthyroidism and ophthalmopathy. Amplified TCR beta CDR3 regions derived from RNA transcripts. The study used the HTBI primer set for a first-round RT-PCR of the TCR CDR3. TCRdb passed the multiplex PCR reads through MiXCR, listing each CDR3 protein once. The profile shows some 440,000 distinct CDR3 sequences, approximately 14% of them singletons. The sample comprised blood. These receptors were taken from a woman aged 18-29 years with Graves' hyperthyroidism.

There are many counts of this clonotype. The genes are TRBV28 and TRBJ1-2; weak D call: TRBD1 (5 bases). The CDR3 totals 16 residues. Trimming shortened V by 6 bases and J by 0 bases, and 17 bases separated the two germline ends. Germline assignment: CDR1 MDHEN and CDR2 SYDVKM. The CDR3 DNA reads TGTGCCAGCAGACCGCAGGAGGGGCGAGCTAACTATGGCTACACCTTC. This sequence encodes CASRPQEGRANYGYTF.

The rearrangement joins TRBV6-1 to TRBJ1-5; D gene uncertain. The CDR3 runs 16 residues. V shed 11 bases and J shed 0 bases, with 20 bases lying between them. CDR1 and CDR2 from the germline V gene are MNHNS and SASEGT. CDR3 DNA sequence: TGTGCCCCCCTATCCGGGCCCAGATTTAGCAATCAGCCCCAGCATTTT. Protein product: CAPLSGPRFSNQPQHF.

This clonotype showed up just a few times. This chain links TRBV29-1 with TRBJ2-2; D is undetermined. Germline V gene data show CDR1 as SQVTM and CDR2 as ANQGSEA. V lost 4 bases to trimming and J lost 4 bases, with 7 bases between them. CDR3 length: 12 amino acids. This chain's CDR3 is CSVGLGTGELFF. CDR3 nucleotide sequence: TGCAGCGTTGGATTGGGCACCGGGGAGCTGTTTTTT.

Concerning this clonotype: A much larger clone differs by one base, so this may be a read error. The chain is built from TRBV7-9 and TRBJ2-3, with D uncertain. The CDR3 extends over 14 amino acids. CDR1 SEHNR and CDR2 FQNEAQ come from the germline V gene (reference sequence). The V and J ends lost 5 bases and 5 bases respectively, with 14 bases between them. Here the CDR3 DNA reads TGTGCCAGCAGCCAGGCTGACGTGATAGATACGCAGTATTTT. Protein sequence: CASSQADVIDTQYF.

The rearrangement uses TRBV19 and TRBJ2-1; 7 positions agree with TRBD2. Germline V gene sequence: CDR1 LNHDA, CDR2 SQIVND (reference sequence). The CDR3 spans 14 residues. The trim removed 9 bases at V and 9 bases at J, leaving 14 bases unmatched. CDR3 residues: CASHTSTSVGEQFF. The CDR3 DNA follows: TGTGCCAGCCACACATCAACTAGCGTGGGTGAGCAGTTCTTC. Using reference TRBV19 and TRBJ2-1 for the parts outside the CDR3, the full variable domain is DGGITQSPKYLFRKEGQNVTLSCEQNLNHDAMYWYRQDPGQGLRLIYYSQIVNDFQKGDIAEGYSVSREKKESFPLTVTSAQKNPTAFYLCASHTSTSVGEQFFGPGTRLTVL.

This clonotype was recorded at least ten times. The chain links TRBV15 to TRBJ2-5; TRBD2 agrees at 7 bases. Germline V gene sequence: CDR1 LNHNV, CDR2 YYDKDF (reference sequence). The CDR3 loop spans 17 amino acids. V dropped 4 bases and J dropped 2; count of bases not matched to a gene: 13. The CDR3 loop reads CATSTRGGPYLQETQYF. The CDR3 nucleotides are TGTGCCACCAGCACAAGGGGAGGGCCGTATTTACAAGAGACCCAGTACTTC.

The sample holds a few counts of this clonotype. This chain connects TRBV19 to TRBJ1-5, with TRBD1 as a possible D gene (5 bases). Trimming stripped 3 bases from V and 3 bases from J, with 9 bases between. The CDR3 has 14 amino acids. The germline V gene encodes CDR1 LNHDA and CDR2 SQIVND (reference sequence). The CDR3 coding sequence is TGTGCCAGTAGTATGCAGGGAAACAATCAGCCCCAGCATTTT. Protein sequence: CASSMQGNNQPQHF.

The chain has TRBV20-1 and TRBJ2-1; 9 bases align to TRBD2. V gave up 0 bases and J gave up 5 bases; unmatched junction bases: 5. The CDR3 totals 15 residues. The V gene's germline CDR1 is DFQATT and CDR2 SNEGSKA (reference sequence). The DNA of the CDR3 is TGCAGTGCTAGAGACCGCGGGAGGGCCGACAATGAGCAGTTCTTC. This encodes CSARDRGRADNEQFF.